This T cell receptor beta chain derives from a study of human T cells and chemical hapten exposure. Overall study: Minor pooled library volume differences mainly drove per-sample TCR yield variation. General study points: DPC sensitization left the count of TCRs above 1 in 1000 unchanged.

From the RACE reads, TCRdb called clonotypes with MiXCR, one entry per CDR3 protein. Of about 84,000 distinct CDR3 sequences detected, 11% appear once; the ten largest clones hold about 3.5%. This CDR3 has 13 residues. The V end was cut by 10 bases, the J end by 6 bases, with 18 bases between. CDR1 and CDR2 from the germline V gene are MNHEY and SVGAGI. This clonotype was recorded a few times. Its target is not known. Time point described: patch test 3, about 24 weeks after DPC sensitization. Sample treatment: therapeutic diphenylcyclopropenone sensitization with weekly scalp DPC. Blood collection took place prior to placing each patch test.

The sequencing here drew on whole blood, taken in connection with sensitization to the hapten diphenylcyclopropenone (DPC). The clonotype comes from a woman between 50 and 59 years old with alopecia areata. Some clones in this sample may be carry-over from other donors' samples. V and J are TRBV6-5 and TRBJ1-1, with D perhaps TRBD1 (6 bases). CDR3 region: CATISTGISEAFF. CDR3 bases: TGTGCCACCATCTCAACAGGGATCTCTGAAGCTTTCTTT.